One T cell receptor beta chain is described in this entry. Its antigen is still unknown. Germline V gene sequence: CDR1 GTSNPN, CDR2 SVGIG (reference sequence). Trimming cost V 0 bases and J 1 base, with 6 bases left between them. CDR3 length: 13 residues. The sample originates from a study of T cell responses to AZD1222 COVID-19 vaccine. Study-level results: Unmutated variant regions reportedly attract nearly half of all spike-specific TCRs. The study sampled repertoires only after the peak T cell response. Rises in breadth and depth of Spike-specific TCRs came after two AZD1222 doses. Clonal diversity was possibly underestimated; the donors were predominantly white British and more often female.

The assay was immunoSEQ multiplex PCR, and TCRdb's table has in-frame clones only and misses some. This sample lists about 140,000 clones; its ten largest clones have approximately 2%. Sequenced: peripheral blood. The chain joins TRBV30 to TRBJ1-1, with D unresolved. This TCR came from an adult in good health. CDR3 nucleotide sequence: TGTGCCTGGAGTGTACTAAGGAACACTGAAGCTTTCTTT. Its translation: CAWSVLRNTEAFF.